This record looks at one T cell receptor beta chain sequence and its context. The sample belongs to a study of T cell changes during pregnancy in multiple sclerosis. J gave up 1 base and V 4 bases, and 6 bases lay outside the gene matches. Per germline, CDR1 SGHTA and CDR2 FQGTGA. This CDR3 contains 17 residues. Only in-frame clones appear in the TCRdb table, and some are missing; sequencing was by immunoSEQ multiplex PCR. The table has about 60,000 clones, more than 85% seen once; the top ten hold 0.7% to 1%. This chain uses TRBV7-3 with TRBJ2-2, with 10 positions matching TRBD2. This TCR was recovered from a female donor with multiple sclerosis, enrolled in a pregnancy study. This material consisted of peripheral blood, taken in the first trimester of pregnancy. The CDR3 nucleotides are TGTGCCAGCAGCTCCTTGACTAGCGGGCGGAACACCGGGGAGCTGTTTTTT. Amino acid sequence: CASSSLTSGRNTGELFF.